This T cell receptor (beta chain) was sequenced for a study of cytomegalovirus exposure and HLA in healthy donors. Study in general: There were 350 to 450 genotyped donors. Of these, roughly 86% fell in the genetic ancestry cluster associated with self-reported Caucasian donors. Study-level points and caveats: The presence/absence work took it that sequencing depth was about the same across donors. Later analysis reportedly placed an Asian-associated ancestry cluster below the roughly 600-donor mean in N-insertions. A later analysis by the authors found several of the most significant clusters apparently linked to common viral pathogens.

Germline CDR1 KGHSH, CDR2 LQKENI. The CDR3 is 13 amino acids. V dropped 2 bases and J dropped 4 bases, with 8 bases sitting between them. The PCR contained 60 Vbeta and 13 Jbeta primers. The protocol was immunoSEQ multiplex PCR, while the TCRdb copy is restricted to in-frame clones and leaves out a portion. The data show some 180,000 clones, roughly 70% seen once. A few counts support this clone. Antigen specificity is unknown. Other DNA sequences within the sample encode an identical CDR3. This chain uses TRBV18 with TRBJ2-5; D is perhaps TRBD2 (6 bases). The sequence derives from a woman aged 25 to 39 in good health and CMV-seronegative. The sequencing input was PBMCs. The CDR3 sequence is CASSPGGGETQYF. The CDR3 DNA is TGTGCCAGCTCACCAGGGGGAGGAGAGACCCAGTACTTC.